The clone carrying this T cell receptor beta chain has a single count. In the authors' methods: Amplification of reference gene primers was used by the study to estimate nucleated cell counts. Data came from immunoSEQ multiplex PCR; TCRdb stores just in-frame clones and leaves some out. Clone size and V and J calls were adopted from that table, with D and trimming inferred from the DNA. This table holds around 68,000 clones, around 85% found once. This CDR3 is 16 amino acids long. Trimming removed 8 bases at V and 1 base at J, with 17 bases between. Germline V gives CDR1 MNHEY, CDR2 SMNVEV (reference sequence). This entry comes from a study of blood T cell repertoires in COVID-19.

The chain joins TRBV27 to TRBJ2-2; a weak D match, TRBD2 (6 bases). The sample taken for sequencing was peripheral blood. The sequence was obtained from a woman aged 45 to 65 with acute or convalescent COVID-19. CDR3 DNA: TGTGCCAGCGCCTATAGTTGGCGGGGGAACACCGGGGAGCTGTTTTTT. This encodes CASAYSWRGNTGELFF.